This TCR beta chain appears in the sequencing data of a study of CXCR3-negative and CXCR3-positive naive CD8 T cells (dated by TCRdb to about 2019). Context from the whole study: In total, 130 million to 150 million TRB reads were obtained, which works out to roughly 1.5 +/- 0.3 million reads per library. Diversity and physicochemical repertoire analyses were performed on about a dozen donors pooled from two independent experiments. Naive subsets from about 5 donors and memory cells from 3 donors were included in the TRBV-TRBJ cluster analysis. The investigation overall reported the following: Because surface CD5, which is linked to self-reactivity in mice, was comparable between the naive subsets, TCR interaction strength was also inferred from TRB CDR3 physicochemical properties. Compared with CXCR3-negative naive cells, CXCR3-positive naive cells had TRB CDR3s with higher hydrophobicity (lower Kidera factor 4), lower energy, and higher strength and volume indices. Comparably high repertoire diversity was found in both naive subsets, whereas much lower repertoire diversity was found in memory CD8+ T cells. TRBV-TRBJ usage was similar between naive CXCR3-negative and CXCR3-positive cells from the same donor, while memory cells showed distinct patterns. CXCR3 expression partially decreased after cryopreservation, so most assays used freshly isolated PBMCs.

CDR1 and CDR2 are drawn from the germline V gene: MNHEY, SVGAGI. The CDR3 measures 11 amino acids from cysteine to phenylalanine. DNA for this receptor is not on file. Sequencing relied on a NextSeq 550. The Human TCR Profiling Kit (MiLaboratory) was used to prepare UMI-labeled 5' RACE TRB cDNA libraries. cDNA synthesis used the entire amount of extracted RNA, and PCR amplification then used the entire amount of cDNA produced. Libraries were prepared in parallel using an identical number of PCR cycles. The published analysis was carried out like this. With a requirement of at least two reads per UMI, MIGEC and MiXCR extracted about 50,000 +/- 10,000 unique UMI-labeled TRB cDNA molecules per library. An average of approximately 40,000 +/- 10,000 functional in-frame TRB CDR3 nucleotide clonotypes without stop codons was found per library. After downsampling to 5000 UMI-labeled TRB molecules per sample, diversity metrics, including normalized Shannon-Wiener and Chao1, were computed in VDJtools. Clonotype-size-weighted physicochemical properties of the central five CDR3 residues (interaction energy, strength, volume and Kidera factor 4) were computed in VDJtools. The reads were reprocessed in TCRdb, with one entry per CDR3 protein sequence and no accompanying DNA. The authors' filters were not applied to this entry. The table of this sample itemizes roughly 90,000 distinct CDR3 sequences. Together, the top ten hold around 1.7% of the sample.

For each CD8+ T cell subset, flow sorting was done in triplicate, and some 300,000 cells per subset went directly into RLT lysis buffer. To exclude memory contaminants, naive CD8+ T cells were stringently defined as CD45RO-CCR7+CD27+CD95-. Peripheral blood mononuclear cells were isolated from buffy coats using standard density gradient centrifugation. Naive CXCR3-negative and CXCR3-positive CD8+ T cells were flow-sorted on a FACSAria III. Total RNA was extracted from sorted cells with an RNeasy Mini Kit. As concerns this clonotype: Its specific antigen is unknown.

The clonotype comes from a human donor in good health. Some clones in this sample may be carry-over from other donors' samples. This chain is built from TRBV6-5 and TRBJ1-1. The sample consisted of naive CXCR3- CD8+ T cells from blood. What the cell subset or site label conveys for this sample: CD45RO-CCR7+CD27+CD95- naive CD8+ T cells lacking CXCR3 (TNR3-). The CDR3 has the sequence CASSYVPEAFF.